The 13 T cell receptor beta chains in this list originate from one sample, sequenced in a study of cytomegalovirus exposure and HLA in healthy donors. Primers for the PCR totalled 60 Vbeta and 13 Jbeta. Sequencing used immunoSEQ multiplex PCR; TCRdb keeps in-frame clones, though not all of them. The data show 80,000 to 100,000 clones, approximately 72% seen once. The source material was PBMCs. Receptors were obtained from a man aged 18 to 29 in good health and CMV-seropositive.

The chain has TRBV13 and TRBJ1-5; 10 bases agree with TRBD1. CDR1 is PRHDT and CDR2 is FYEKMQ in the germline V gene (reference sequence). Unmatched junction bases numbered 2, after V lost 5 bases and J lost 4 bases. The CDR3 is made up of 14 amino acids. The DNA of the CDR3 is TGTGCCAGCAGCCAGGGACAGGGGAATCAGCCCCAGCATTTT. As protein: CASSQGQGNQPQHF.

The chain uses TRBV7-8 and TRBJ2-2, with 8 bases fitting TRBD2. The CDR3 extends over 13 amino acids. Germline CDR1 is SGHVS and CDR2 is FQNEAQ. J was trimmed by 9 bases and V by 2 bases; bases with no gene match: 2. The CDR3 DNA follows: TGTGCCAGCAGCTTAAGGACTAGCAGGGAGCTGTTTTTT. It translates to CASSLRTSRELFF.

The chain carries TRBV2 and TRBJ1-3; weak D call: TRBD1 (5 bases). V lost 2 bases and J 4 bases, leaving 9 bases between the germline ends. The CDR3 covers 14 residues. Germline CDR1 SNHLY, CDR2 FYNNEI. The CDR3 nucleotides are TGTGCCAGCAGTGAATTGCAGGGCGGAAACACCATATATTTT. Encoded protein: CASSELQGGNTIYF. Variable domain in full (rest from reference TRBV2 and TRBJ1-3): EPEVTQTPSHQVTQMGQEVILRCVPISNHLYFYWYRQILGQKVEFLVSFYNNEISEKSEIFDDQFSVERPDGSNFTLKIRSTKLEDSAMYFCASSELQGGNTIYFGEGSWLTVV.

This clone was observed once. The V gene is TRBV19, the J gene TRBJ1-5, with 8 bases that match TRBD1. The CDR3 is made up of 15 amino acids. CDR1 and CDR2 (germline): LNHDA, SQIVND (reference sequence). The V segment lost 6 bases and the J segment 6 bases; nucleotides outside the gene matches: 10. CDR3 bases: TGTGCCAGTAGGGGTCAGGGGGCGCGGGGTCAGCCCCAGCATTTT. As protein: CASRGQGARGQPQHF.

The rearrangement links TRBV5-6 to TRBJ1-1; tentative D call: TRBD1 (5 bases). The germline gives CDR1 SGHDT, CDR2 YYEEEE. The V and J ends lost 7 bases and 4 bases respectively, with 11 bases between them. The CDR3 is 12 amino acids. In DNA, the CDR3 is TGTGCCAGCCGTCCAGGGCGCACTGAAGCTTTCTTT. Translation: CASRPGRTEAFF.

The rearrangement joins TRBV5-1 to TRBJ2-3; 7 bases line up with TRBD1. V lost 4 bases and J lost 3; bases outside the gene matches: 5. The CDR3 runs 14 residues. Per the germline V gene, CDR1 is SGHRS and CDR2 is YFSETQ. This CDR3 is CASSPTGLTDTQYF. The CDR3 nucleotides read TGCGCCAGCAGCCCGACAGGGCTGACAGATACGCAGTATTTT. Based on the CDR3 plus reference TRBV5-1 and TRBJ2-3, the full variable domain is KAGVTQTPRYLIKTRGQQVTLSCSPISGHRSVSWYQQTPGQGLQFLFEYFSETQRNKGNFPGRFSGRQFSNSRSEMNVSTLELGDSALYLCASSPTGLTDTQYFGPGTRLTVL.

The chain employs TRBV7-9 and TRBJ2-1; D call uncertain. The CDR3 is 15 residues long. Deletions cut 2 bases from V and 0 bases from J, with 8 bases between. Germline assignment: CDR1 SEHNR and CDR2 FQNEAQ (reference sequence). The CDR3 coding sequence is TGTGCCAGCAGCTTATCCCTGAGCTCCTACAATGAGCAGTTCTTC. Protein sequence: CASSLSLSSYNEQFF.

The V and J genes are TRBV2 and TRBJ1-1; D gene ambiguous. Trimming removed 4 bases from V and 3 bases from J, with 12 bases in between. The CDR3 has 14 residues. Germline assignment: CDR1 SNHLY and CDR2 FYNNEI. The CDR3 region has the DNA TGTGCCAGCAGTGTAGAGGTATCTTACACTGAAGCTTTCTTT. Translation: CASSVEVSYTEAFF.

J is TRBJ2-1 and V is TRBV25-1, with a tentative D call TRBD2 (5 bases). Germline-derived CDR1 and CDR2 are MGHDK and SYGVNS. V was cut by 1 base and J by 1 base, with 14 bases left in between. CDR3 length: 17 residues. DNA of the CDR3: TGTGCCAGCAGTGAATCTAGTCTCGGACTTTCCTACAATGAGCAGTTCTTC. Protein product: CASSESSLGLSYNEQFF.

The genes are TRBV5-5 and TRBJ1-5; no firm D call. V was shortened by 0 bases and J by 0 bases, with 7 bases between the two germline ends. Germline-derived CDR1 and CDR2 are SGHKS and YYEKEE (reference sequence). The CDR3 totals 15 residues. In DNA, the CDR3 is TGTGCCAGCAGCTTGGGGCAGTATAGCAATCAGCCCCAGCATTTT. Residues: CASSLGQYSNQPQHF.

V is TRBV19 and J is TRBJ1-6; TRBD1 is a possible D gene (6 bases). V was cut by 5 bases and J by 2 bases, with 13 bases left in between. Germline lookup yields CDR1 LNHDA and CDR2 SQIVND (reference sequence). This CDR3 has 16 residues. CDR3 in amino acids: CASSPRAGAYNSPLHF. Written as DNA, the CDR3 is TGTGCCAGTAGTCCAAGAGCAGGGGCCTATAATTCACCCCTCCACTTT.

The genes are TRBV7-8 and TRBJ2-5, with 7 positions matching TRBD1. From germline, CDR1 is SGHVS and CDR2 FQNEAQ. The CDR3 has 13 amino acids. V was pared by 5 bases and J by 3 bases, with 3 bases of the junction left unmatched. CDR3 residues: CASSPGQKETQYF. As DNA, the CDR3 is TGTGCCAGCAGCCCGGGACAGAAAGAGACCCAGTACTTC. The entire variable domain, with the rest obtained from reference TRBV7-8 and TRBJ2-5, is as follows: GAGVSQSPRYKVAKRGQDVALRCDPISGHVSLFWYQQALGQGPEFLTYFQNEAQLDKSGLPSDRFFAERPEGSVSTLKIQRTQQEDSAVYLCASSPGQKETQYFGPGTRLLVL.

The chain employs TRBV18 and TRBJ1-6; perhaps TRBD1 as D (5 bases). The CDR3 contains 15 residues. V was clipped by 1 base and J by 7 bases, with 11 bases between them. Germline V CDR1 and CDR2: KGHSH, LQKENI. CDR3 protein: CASSPQSQGNSPLHF. DNA of the CDR3: TGTGCCAGCTCACCACAGTCCCAGGGAAATTCACCCCTCCACTTT.